Shown below are 27 T cell receptor beta chains from a single sample sequenced in a study of identical twins. TCRdb reprocessed the 5' RACE reads with MiXCR, giving one entry per CDR3 protein. This sample has fewer than 900,000 distinct CDR3 sequences, with 21% found just once. This same sample was also part of a study on T cells expressing NK-cell markers.

The sequenced sample was PBMCs. These receptors all stem from a woman aged 18-30 years in good health.

This clonotype has a count of ten or more. V is TRBV12-3 or TRBV12-4 and J is TRBJ2-7; weak D call: TRBD1 (5 bases). The CDR3 sequence is 15 residues long. V was cut by 4 bases and J by 3 bases, with 16 bases left in between. CDR3 sequence: CASSSRDSWRYEQYF. The CDR3 nucleotides read TGTGCCAGCAGTTCCCGAGACAGTTGGCGCTACGAGCAGTACTTC.

The J gene is TRBJ1-4, the V gene TRBV12-3 or TRBV12-4; D unresolved. The CDR3 extends over 14 amino acids. Deletions cut 5 bases from V and 10 bases from J, with 17 bases between. This CDR3 reads CASSPAERVGKLFF. Here the CDR3 DNA reads TGTGCCAGCAGTCCGGCGGAGAGAGTCGGAAAACTGTTTTTT.

This clonotype appeared many times. The genes are TRBV5-1 and TRBJ1-1; unclear D gene. V was clipped by 4 bases and J by 5 bases, with 12 bases between them. Germline lookup yields CDR1 SGHRS and CDR2 YFSETQ. The CDR3 runs 13 residues. DNA for the CDR3: TGCGCCAGCAGCGGCGTCGGGTGGACTGAAGCTTTCTTT. This encodes CASSGVGWTEAFF.

The V and J genes are TRBV7-2 and TRBJ2-1, with D perhaps given as TRBD1 or TRBD2 (5 bases each). The CDR3 runs to 13 residues. Germline loops: CDR1 SGHTA, CDR2 FQGNSA. Trimming shortened V by 4 bases and J by 9 bases, and 13 bases separated the two germline ends. The CDR3 reads CASSWGTAREQFF. The CDR3 bases are TGTGCCAGCAGCTGGGGGACCGCGCGTGAGCAGTTCTTC.

The sample holds a few counts of this clonotype. V and J are TRBV20-1 and TRBJ2-1, with D possibly matching TRBD2 (6 bases). The CDR3 runs 14 residues. Germline V gene data show CDR1 as DFQATT and CDR2 as SNEGSKA (reference sequence). Trimming stripped 5 bases from V and 2 bases from J, with 13 bases between. The CDR3 sequence is CSALGVAAYNEQFF. CDR3 DNA sequence: TGCAGTGCTCTAGGGGTAGCGGCCTACAATGAGCAGTTCTTC.

The chain joins TRBV20-1 to TRBJ2-4; TRBD1 might be the D (6 bases). The germline V gene encodes CDR1 DFQATT and CDR2 SNEGSKA (reference sequence). Trimming took 6 bases from V and 7 from J, leaving 16 bases between them. This CDR3 is built from 13 residues. CDR3 nucleotide sequence: TGCAGTGCAGACGACTCGAGGGGGAACATTCAGTACTTC. This codes for CSADDSRGNIQYF.

This clonotype occurred once. The chain has TRBV18 and TRBJ2-7; 9 positions agree with TRBD1. Germline assignment: CDR1 KGHSH and CDR2 LQKENI. The CDR3 has 15 amino acids. After removal of 3 bases from V and 2 bases from J, the junction contained 5 bases not matched to a gene. DNA of the CDR3: TGTGCCAGCTCACCGATGGGACAGGGTACCTACGAGCAGTACTTC. Its translation: CASSPMGQGTYEQYF.

This clonotype was counted between two and nine times. The chain couples TRBV20-1 to TRBJ2-7, with 8 positions matching TRBD2. V shed 8 bases, J shed 5 bases, and the junction held 5 bases outside the gene matches. The CDR3 totals 11 residues. Looked up from germline, CDR1 is DFQATT and CDR2 is SNEGSKA (reference sequence). The CDR3 coding sequence is TGCAGTACGGTAGCGGGAAACGAGCAGTACTTC. Its translation is CSTVAGNEQYF.

This clonotype was counted between two and nine times. The rearrangement uses TRBV12-3 or TRBV12-4 and TRBJ1-2, with D tentatively TRBD1 (6 bases). The length of the CDR3 is 14 residues. The V gene lost 6 bases and the J gene lost 2 bases, with 13 bases spanning the gap. The CDR3 nucleotides are TGTGCCAGCAGCAAGGCGGGGGGCAACTATGGCTACACCTTC. This translates into CASSKAGGNYGYTF.

In its sample, this clonotype was seen many times. The V gene is TRBV5-1, the J gene TRBJ2-5, with 9 nucleotides matching TRBD1. Unmatched junction bases numbered 2, after V lost 4 bases and J lost 4 bases. Per the germline V gene, CDR1 is SGHRS and CDR2 is YFSETQ. This CDR3 contains 13 residues. CDR3 in DNA: TGCGCCAGCAGCGGGACAGGGTTAGAGACCCAGTACTTC. Translated: CASSGTGLETQYF.

The table lists this clonotype with a few counts. The chain recombines TRBV20-1 with TRBJ2-3; 10 bases are a match to TRBD2. The CDR3 totals 14 residues. V gave up 6 bases and J gave up 1 base; unmatched junction bases: 4. Looked up from germline, CDR1 is DFQATT and CDR2 is SNEGSKA (reference sequence). The CDR3 spells CSAASGRGTDTQYF. The CDR3 DNA reads as TGCAGTGCGGCTAGCGGGAGAGGCACAGATACGCAGTATTTT.

In this sample, this clonotype turned up a few times. The chain has TRBV20-1 and TRBJ1-4; TRBD1 aligns across 8 bases. Germline-derived CDR1 and CDR2 are DFQATT and SNEGSKA (reference sequence). J was trimmed by 8 bases and V by 4 bases; bases with no gene match: 6. The CDR3 consists of 13 residues. CDR3 sequence: CSATGQGREKLFF. Here the CDR3 DNA reads TGCAGTGCTACTGGACAGGGACGGGAAAAACTGTTTTTT.

This clonotype was seen a handful of times. In nucleotides, the CDR3 is TGTGCCAGCAGTCGGAGGGGGGATGGTGGTAATCAGCCCCAGCATTTT. This codes for CASSRRGDGGNQPQHF. This sequence joins TRBV12-3 or TRBV12-4 and TRBJ1-5, with a weak D call TRBD1 (6 bases). There are 16 residues in the CDR3. V lost 5 bases and J lost 4, with 18 bases in between.

V usage is TRBV9 and J usage is TRBJ2-1; 8 bases fit TRBD2. Germline CDR1 is SGDLS and CDR2 is YYNGEE. The V and J ends lost 3 bases and 2 bases, in that order; junction bases with no gene match: 7. This CDR3 has 16 residues. The CDR3 DNA reads as TGTGCCAGCAGCGGATTTAGCGGGATCACCTACAATGAGCAGTTCTTC. It is translated as CASSGFSGITYNEQFF.

The chain has TRBV20-1 and TRBJ2-5; 9 bases agree with TRBD1. The CDR3 is 15 amino acids. Germline loops: CDR1 DFQATT, CDR2 SNEGSKA (reference sequence). In DNA, the CDR3 is TGCGGCTTCTCGAGGGGGACAGGGCGAAGAGAGACCCAGTACTTC. Its protein is CGFSRGTGRRETQYF.

This clonotype turned up a few times. The rearrangement uses TRBV20-1 and TRBJ2-3; D possibly corresponds to TRBD2 (6 bases). V shed 0 bases and J shed 9 bases, with 19 bases lying between them. Germline V gene data show CDR1 as DFQATT and CDR2 as SNEGSKA (reference sequence). CDR3 size: 15 residues. CDR3 nucleotides: TGCAGTGCTAGAGATGGGGGGACTCTCCAAGGGACGCAGTATTTT. Its translation: CSARDGGTLQGTQYF.

The rearrangement joins TRBV20-1 to TRBJ2-3; 10 nucleotides align to TRBD2. Germline CDR1 DFQATT, CDR2 SNEGSKA (reference sequence). The V gene end was trimmed by 2 bases and the J gene end by 6 bases; junction bases not matched to a gene: 11. This CDR3 region has 16 residues. The chain's CDR3 is CSARKAASGSGDTQYF. CDR3 nucleotide sequence: TGCAGTGCTAGAAAAGCGGCTAGCGGGAGTGGCGATACGCAGTATTTT.

This clonotype was seen only a few times. This chain links TRBV5-1 with TRBJ2-3; weak D call: TRBD1 (6 bases). Between the trimmed V and J ends, which lost 2 bases and 2 bases, there was a span of 12 bases. The CDR3 has 15 amino acids. Germline V lookup: CDR1 SGHRS, CDR2 YFSETQ. The CDR3 DNA sequence: TGCGCCAGCAGCTTAAGGGACACGTTCACAGATACGCAGTATTTT. It codes for CASSLRDTFTDTQYF.

This clonotype was recorded a few times. The chain carries TRBV5-1 and TRBJ2-7, with D unclear. This CDR3 comprises 14 residues. Per germline, CDR1 SGHRS and CDR2 YFSETQ. The V gene lost 2 bases and the J gene lost 2 bases, with 11 bases spanning the gap. Here the CDR3 DNA reads TGCGCCAGCAGCTTCTTCGGAGCACCCTACGAGCAGTACTTC. It specifies CASSFFGAPYEQYF.

The genes are TRBV20-1 and TRBJ2-7; the match to TRBD2 covers 8 bases. This CDR3 is built from 15 residues. The trim removed 4 bases at V and 0 bases at J, leaving 8 bases unmatched. CDR1 DFQATT and CDR2 SNEGSKA come from the germline V gene (reference sequence). CDR3 in amino acids: CSAKRPAGVSYEQYF. The CDR3, as DNA: TGCAGTGCTAAGCGCCCAGCGGGGGTCTCCTACGAGCAGTACTTC.

J is TRBJ2-7 and V is TRBV7-2; 9 nucleotides align to TRBD1. Losses at the gene ends were 5 bases for V and 4 bases for J; bases not matched to a gene: 6. CDR1 and CDR2 from the germline V gene are SGHTA and FQGNSA. CDR3 length: 14 amino acids. CDR3 nucleotides: TGTGCCAGCAGCGTGGACAGGGGAGGGTACGAGCAGTACTTC. It codes for CASSVDRGGYEQYF.

V is TRBV12-3 or TRBV12-4 and J is TRBJ1-3; TRBD1 might be the D (5 bases). The CDR3 runs 17 residues. V lost 7 bases and J 1 base, leaving 20 bases between the germline ends. The CDR3 protein is CASTLLAGRGSGNTIYF. Here the CDR3 DNA reads TGTGCCAGCACTCTATTAGCGGGAAGGGGTTCTGGAAACACCATATATTTT.

This clonotype has a handful of counts. The chain is built from TRBV12-3 or TRBV12-4 and TRBJ2-1, with TRBD1 matching over 10 bases. The CDR3 spans 16 residues. The junction had 15 bases not matched to a gene; V was cut back by 7 bases and J by 9 bases. The CDR3 sequence is CASTFPGTGEGGEQFF. CDR3 nucleotide sequence: TGTGCCAGCACCTTTCCCGGGACAGGGGAGGGTGGTGAGCAGTTCTTC.

V usage is TRBV12-3 or TRBV12-4 and J usage is TRBJ2-1, with a possible D match to TRBD1 (6 bases). The germline V and J ends were trimmed by 5 bases and 8 bases, with 16 bases remaining between them. The CDR3 extends over 14 amino acids. The chain's CDR3 is CASSPRGSGDEQFF. DNA of the CDR3: TGTGCCAGCAGTCCTAGGGGCTCAGGGGATGAGCAGTTCTTC.

V and J are TRBV9 and TRBJ2-1, with TRBD2 matching 10 bases. Per the germline V gene, CDR1 is SGDLS and CDR2 is YYNGEE. CDR3 length: 16 amino acids. J gave up 7 bases and V 3 bases, and 10 bases lay outside the gene matches. CDR3: CASSAETSGVDNEQFF. The CDR3 DNA sequence: TGTGCCAGCAGCGCCGAAACTAGCGGGGTTGATAATGAGCAGTTCTTC. Together with reference TRBV9 and TRBJ2-1, the CDR3 gives the full variable domain: DSGVTQTPKHLITATGQRVTLRCSPRSGDLSVYWYQQSLDQGLQFLIQYYNGEERAKGNILERFSAQQFPDLHSELNLSSLELGDSALYFCASSAETSGVDNEQFFGPGTRLTVL.

This sequence joins TRBV7-9 and TRBJ1-1; D possibly corresponds to TRBD1 (5 bases). This CDR3 has 16 residues. Germline V gene sequence: CDR1 SEHNR, CDR2 FQNEAQ (reference sequence). V gave up 1 base and J gave up 1 base, with 13 bases separating them. As DNA, the CDR3 is TGTGCCAGCAGCTTAGAAGGGGTATTAGGGAACACTGAAGCTTTCTTT. Its translation: CASSLEGVLGNTEAFF.

This chain links TRBV6-1 with TRBJ2-3; maybe TRBD2 (5 bases). The germline gives CDR1 MNHNS, CDR2 SASEGT. Trimming left V 8 bases short and J 1 base short, with 16 bases between. The CDR3 sequence is 15 residues long. The CDR3 DNA follows: TGTGCCAGCGCCTTGAGGGCCTGGGGCACAGATACGCAGTATTTT. It yields the protein CASALRAWGTDTQYF.